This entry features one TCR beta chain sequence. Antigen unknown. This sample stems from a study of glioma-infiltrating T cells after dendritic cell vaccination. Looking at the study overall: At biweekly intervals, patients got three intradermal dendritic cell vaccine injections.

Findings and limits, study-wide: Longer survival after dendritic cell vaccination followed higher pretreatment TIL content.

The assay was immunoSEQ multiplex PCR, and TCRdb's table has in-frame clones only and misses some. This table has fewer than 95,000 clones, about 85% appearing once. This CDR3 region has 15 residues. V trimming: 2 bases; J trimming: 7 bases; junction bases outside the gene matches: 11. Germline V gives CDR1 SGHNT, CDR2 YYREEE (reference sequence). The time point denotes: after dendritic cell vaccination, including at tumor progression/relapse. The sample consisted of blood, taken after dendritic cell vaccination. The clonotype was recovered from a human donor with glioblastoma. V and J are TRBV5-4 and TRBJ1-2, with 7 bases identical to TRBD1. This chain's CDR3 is CASSFRSLQGFGYTF. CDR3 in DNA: TGTGCCAGCAGCTTTCGCAGCTTACAGGGGTTTGGCTACACCTTC.